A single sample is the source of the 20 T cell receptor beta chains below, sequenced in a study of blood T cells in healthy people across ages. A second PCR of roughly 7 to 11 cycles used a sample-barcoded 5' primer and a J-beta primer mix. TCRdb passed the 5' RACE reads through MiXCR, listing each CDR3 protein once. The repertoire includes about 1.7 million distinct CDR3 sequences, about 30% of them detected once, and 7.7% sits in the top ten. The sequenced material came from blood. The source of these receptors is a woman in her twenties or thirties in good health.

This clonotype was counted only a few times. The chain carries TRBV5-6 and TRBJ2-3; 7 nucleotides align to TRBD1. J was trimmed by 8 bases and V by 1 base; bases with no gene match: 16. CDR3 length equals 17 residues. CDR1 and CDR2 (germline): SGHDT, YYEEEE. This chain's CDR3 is CASSLWVGTAPPGTQYF. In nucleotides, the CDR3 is TGTGCCAGCAGCTTGTGGGTCGGGACAGCCCCGCCTGGTACGCAGTATTTT.

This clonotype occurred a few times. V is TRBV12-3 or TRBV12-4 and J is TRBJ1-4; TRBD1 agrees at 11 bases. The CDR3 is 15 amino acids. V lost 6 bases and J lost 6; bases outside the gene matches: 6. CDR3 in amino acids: CASSDLGQGDEKLFF. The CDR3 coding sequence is TGTGCCAGCAGCGACCTGGGACAGGGGGATGAAAAACTGTTTTTT.

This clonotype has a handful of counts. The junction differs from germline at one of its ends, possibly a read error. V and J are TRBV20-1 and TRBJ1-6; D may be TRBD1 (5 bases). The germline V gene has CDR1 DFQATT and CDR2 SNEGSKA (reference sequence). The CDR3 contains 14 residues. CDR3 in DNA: TGCAGTGCAAGAGCCCCCAGGGATTCGTCACCCCTCCACTTT. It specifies CSARAPRDSSPLHF.

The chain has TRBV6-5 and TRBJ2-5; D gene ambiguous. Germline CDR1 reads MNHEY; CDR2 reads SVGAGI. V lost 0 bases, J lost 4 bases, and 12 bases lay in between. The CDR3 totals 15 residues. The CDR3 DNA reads TGTGCCAGCAGTTACTCGCGAGCGTGGGGAGAGACCCAGTACTTC. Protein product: CASSYSRAWGETQYF.

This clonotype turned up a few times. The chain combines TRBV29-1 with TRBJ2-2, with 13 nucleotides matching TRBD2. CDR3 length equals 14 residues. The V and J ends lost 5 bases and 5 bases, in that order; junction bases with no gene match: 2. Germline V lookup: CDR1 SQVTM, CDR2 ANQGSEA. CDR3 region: CSVRTSGGTGELFF. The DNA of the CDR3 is TGCAGCGTTCGGACTAGCGGGGGAACCGGGGAGCTGTTTTTT.

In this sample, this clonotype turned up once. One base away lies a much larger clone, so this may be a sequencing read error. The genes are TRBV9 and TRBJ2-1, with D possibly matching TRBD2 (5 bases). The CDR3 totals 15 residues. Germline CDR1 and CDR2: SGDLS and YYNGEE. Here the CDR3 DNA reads TGTGCCAGCGGCGTAGAACCTAGCTGGGACAATGAGCAGTTCTTC. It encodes CASGVEPSWDNEQFF.

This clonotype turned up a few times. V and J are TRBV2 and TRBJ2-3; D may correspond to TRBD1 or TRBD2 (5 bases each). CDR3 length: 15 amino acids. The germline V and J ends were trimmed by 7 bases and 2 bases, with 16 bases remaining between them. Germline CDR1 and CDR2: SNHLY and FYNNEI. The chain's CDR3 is CASKTMGVTTDTQYF. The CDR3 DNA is TGTGCCAGCAAAACCATGGGGGTTACCACAGATACGCAGTATTTT.

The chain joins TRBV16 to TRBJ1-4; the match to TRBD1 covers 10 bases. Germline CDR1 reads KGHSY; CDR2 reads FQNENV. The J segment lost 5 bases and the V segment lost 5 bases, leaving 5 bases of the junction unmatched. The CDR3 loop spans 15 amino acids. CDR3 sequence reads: CASSYGQGGNEKLFF. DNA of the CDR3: TGTGCCAGCAGCTACGGACAGGGGGGGAATGAAAAACTGTTTTTT.

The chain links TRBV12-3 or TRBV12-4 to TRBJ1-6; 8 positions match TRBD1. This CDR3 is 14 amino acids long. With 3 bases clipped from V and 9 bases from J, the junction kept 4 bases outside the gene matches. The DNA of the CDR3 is TGTGCCAGCAGTTTCCAGGGGGCGGCTTCACCCCTCCACTTT. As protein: CASSFQGAASPLHF.

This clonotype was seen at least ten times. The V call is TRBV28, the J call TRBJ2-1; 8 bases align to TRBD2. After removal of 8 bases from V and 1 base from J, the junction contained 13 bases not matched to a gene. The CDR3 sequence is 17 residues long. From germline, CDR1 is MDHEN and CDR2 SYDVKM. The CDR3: CASVIGGARNSYNEQFF. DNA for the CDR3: TGTGCCAGCGTCATCGGGGGGGCGAGGAATTCCTACAATGAGCAGTTCTTC. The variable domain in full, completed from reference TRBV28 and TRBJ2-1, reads DVKVTQSSRYLVKRTGEKVFLECVQDMDHENMFWYRQDPGLGLRLIYFSYDVKMKEKGDIPEGYSVSREKKERFSLILESASTNQTSMYLCASVIGGARNSYNEQFFGPGTRLTVL.

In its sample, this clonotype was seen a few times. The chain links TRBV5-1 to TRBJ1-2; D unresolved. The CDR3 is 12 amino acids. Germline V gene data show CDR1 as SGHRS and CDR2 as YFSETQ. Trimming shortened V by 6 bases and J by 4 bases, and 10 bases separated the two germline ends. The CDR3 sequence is CASTAGGYGYTF. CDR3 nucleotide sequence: TGCGCCAGCACGGCCGGTGGCTATGGCTACACCTTC.

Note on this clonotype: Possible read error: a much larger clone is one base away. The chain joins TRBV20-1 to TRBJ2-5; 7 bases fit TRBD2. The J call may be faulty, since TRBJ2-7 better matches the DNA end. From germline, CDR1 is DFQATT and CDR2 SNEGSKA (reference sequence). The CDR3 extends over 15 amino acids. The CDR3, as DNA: TGCAGTGCTAGAAGGCCGAGGGAGGGCCACTACGAGCAGTACTTC. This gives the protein CSARRPREGHYEQYF.

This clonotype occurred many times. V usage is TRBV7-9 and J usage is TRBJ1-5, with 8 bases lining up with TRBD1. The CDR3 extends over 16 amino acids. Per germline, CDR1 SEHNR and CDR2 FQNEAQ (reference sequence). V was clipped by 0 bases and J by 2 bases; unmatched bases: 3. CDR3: CASSLADRDGNQPQHF. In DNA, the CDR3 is TGTGCCAGCAGCTTAGCGGACAGGGATGGCAATCAGCCCCAGCATTTT.

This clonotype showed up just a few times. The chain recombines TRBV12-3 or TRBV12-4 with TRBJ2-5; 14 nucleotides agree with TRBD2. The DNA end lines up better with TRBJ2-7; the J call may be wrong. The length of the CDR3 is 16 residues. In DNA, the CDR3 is TGTGCCAGCAGCCCGGGACTAGCGGGAGCAGCGGGCGAGCAGTACTTC. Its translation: CASSPGLAGAAGEQYF.

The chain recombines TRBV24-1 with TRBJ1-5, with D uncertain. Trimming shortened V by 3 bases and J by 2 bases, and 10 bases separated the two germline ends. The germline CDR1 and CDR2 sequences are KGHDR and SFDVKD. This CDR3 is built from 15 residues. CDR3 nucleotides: TGTGCCACCAGTGATCAAGCGGGAGGCAATCAGCCCCAGCATTTT. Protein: CATSDQAGGNQPQHF.

CDR3 sequence reads: CASRTDRGETQYF. The CDR3 region has the DNA TGTGCCAGCAGAACGGACAGGGGGGAGACCCAGTACTTC. This chain uses TRBV28 with TRBJ2-5, with 10 bases aligning to TRBD1. Unmatched junction bases numbered 3, after V lost 6 bases and J lost 5 bases. The CDR3 length is 13 residues. Looked up from germline, CDR1 is MDHEN and CDR2 is SYDVKM.

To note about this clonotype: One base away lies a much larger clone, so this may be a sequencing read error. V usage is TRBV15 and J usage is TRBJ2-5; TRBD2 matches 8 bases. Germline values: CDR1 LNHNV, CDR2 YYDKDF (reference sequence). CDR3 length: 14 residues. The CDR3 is CTTSRVGAGEEQYF. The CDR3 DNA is TGTACCACCAGCAGAGTAGGAGCGGGAGAGGAGCAGTACTTC.

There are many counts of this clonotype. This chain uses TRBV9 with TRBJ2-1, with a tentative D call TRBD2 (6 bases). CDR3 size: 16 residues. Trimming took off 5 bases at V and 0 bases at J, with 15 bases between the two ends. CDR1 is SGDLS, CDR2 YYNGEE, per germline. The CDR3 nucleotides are TGTGCCAGCAGTTCAATAGCGGTGAGCTCCTACAATGAGCAGTTCTTC. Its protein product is CASSSIAVSSYNEQFF. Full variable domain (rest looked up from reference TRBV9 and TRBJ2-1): DSGVTQTPKHLITATGQRVTLRCSPRSGDLSVYWYQQSLDQGLQFLIQYYNGEERAKGNILERFSAQQFPDLHSELNLSSLELGDSALYFCASSSIAVSSYNEQFFGPGTRLTVL.

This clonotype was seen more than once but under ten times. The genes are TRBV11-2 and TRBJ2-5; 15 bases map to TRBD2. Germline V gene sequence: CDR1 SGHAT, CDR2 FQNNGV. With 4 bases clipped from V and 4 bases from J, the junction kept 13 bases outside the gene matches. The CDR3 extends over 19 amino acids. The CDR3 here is CASSSRGLAGGESRETQYF. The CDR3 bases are TGTGCCAGCAGCTCCCGAGGACTAGCGGGGGGGGAATCGAGAGAGACCCAGTACTTC. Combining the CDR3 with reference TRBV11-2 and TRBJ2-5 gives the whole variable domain EAGVAQSPRYKIIEKRQSVAFWCNPISGHATLYWYQQILGQGPKLLIQFQNNGVVDDSQLPKDRFSAERLKGVDSTLKIQPAKLEDSAVYLCASSSRGLAGGESRETQYFGPGTRLLVL.

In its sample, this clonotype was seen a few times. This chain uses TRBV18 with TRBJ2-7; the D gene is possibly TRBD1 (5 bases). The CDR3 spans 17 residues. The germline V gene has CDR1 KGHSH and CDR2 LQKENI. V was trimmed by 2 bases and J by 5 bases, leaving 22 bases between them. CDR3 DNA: TGTGCCAGCTCACCAGATGGGCGGATGGGGCCCTGGAACGAGCAGTACTTC. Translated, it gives CASSPDGRMGPWNEQYF. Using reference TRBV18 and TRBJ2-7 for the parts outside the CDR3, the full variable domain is NAGVMQNPRHLVRRRGQEARLRCSPMKGHSHVYWYRQLPEEGLKFMVYLQKENIIDESGMPKERFSAEFPKEGPSILRIQQVVRGDSAAYFCASSPDGRMGPWNEQYFGPGTRLTVT.